The rows below give T cell receptor beta chains drawn from one sample of a study of beta chain features in type 1 diabetes. Sequencing used immunoSEQ multiplex PCR; TCRdb keeps in-frame clones, though not all of them. Among 85,000 to 110,000 clones listed, around 30% were seen once. The sequencing sample was made of central memory CD4+ T cells from blood. All receptors derive from a woman younger than 30 with type 1 diabetes. The CDR3 runs from the conserved cysteine through the conserved F or W. A D gene is named only where the DNA matches it firmly. For some rows the clone size is stated as once, few or many, or as a class when expanded; others skip it.

abundance	v_gene	j_gene	d_gene	CDR3aa	CDR3nt
few	TRBV18	TRBJ1-1	.	CASSPQYRTMNTEAFF	TGTGCCAGCTCACCACAATACAGGACTATGAACACTGAAGCTTTCTTT
.	TRBV5-1	TRBJ2-5	.	CASSWTWGPETQYF	TGCGCCAGCAGCTGGACCTGGGGGCCAGAGACCCAGTACTTC
.	TRBV13	TRBJ2-7	.	CASSLGGSSYEQYF	TGTGCCAGCAGCTTAGGCGGGAGCTCCTACGAGCAGTACTTC
few	TRBV14	TRBJ1-1	.	CASSQARAGEAFF	TGTGCCAGCAGCCAGGCCCGAGCGGGTGAAGCTTTCTTT
.	TRBV9	TRBJ2-3	.	CASSPGVTDTQYF	TGTGCCAGCAGCCCAGGGGTCACAGATACGCAGTATTTT
few	TRBV18	TRBJ1-2	TRBD1	CASSPGTGGEGYGYTF	TGTGCCAGCTCACCCGGGACAGGGGGCGAGGGCTATGGCTACACCTTC
.	TRBV6-1	TRBJ2-1	.	CASNTQGEQFF	TGTGCCAGCAATACACAGGGTGAGCAGTTCTTC
.	TRBV2	TRBJ2-1	.	CASSGFSSGNEQFF	TGTGCCAGCAGCGGATTTTCCTCGGGCAATGAGCAGTTCTTC
few	TRBV18	TRBJ2-1	.	CASSPGALLNEQFF	TGTGCCAGCTCACCGGGAGCTCTTCTCAATGAGCAGTTCTTC
few	TRBV2	TRBJ2-3	.	CASSPALGGTDTQYF	TGTGCCAGCAGTCCTGCTTTAGGGGGCACAGATACGCAGTATTTT
medium-sized	TRBV4-1	TRBJ2-2	TRBD2	CASSQGGLAGVGTGELFF	TGCGCCAGCAGCCAGGGGGGACTAGCGGGAGTCGGGACCGGGGAGCTGTTTTTT
few	TRBV5-6	TRBJ1-1	TRBD1	CASSFRDRVAGAFF	TGTGCCAGCAGCTTCCGGGACAGGGTAGCCGGAGCTTTCTTT
few	TRBV5-4	TRBJ2-3	TRBD2	CASRASGRAGSDTQYF	TGTGCCAGCAGGGCTAGCGGGAGGGCCGGCTCAGATACGCAGTATTTT
few	TRBV19	TRBJ1-1	.	CASSISRLAEAFF	TGTGCCAGTAGTATCAGCAGACTGGCTGAAGCTTTCTTT
few	TRBV18	TRBJ1-2	.	CASSPTGVNNYGYTF	TGTGCCAGCTCACCAACCGGAGTTAACAACTATGGCTACACCTTC
.	TRBV20-1	TRBJ2-7	.	CSASQGNEQYF	TGCAGTGCTAGCCAGGGTAACGAGCAGTACTTC
few	TRBV27	TRBJ2-7	TRBD2	CASSLKAGGIYEQYF	TGTGCCAGCAGTTTAAAAGCGGGAGGGATCTACGAGCAGTACTTC
.	TRBV9	TRBJ2-7	.	CASSLDSSYEQYF	TGTGCCAGCAGCCTCGACAGCTCCTACGAGCAGTACTTC
few	TRBV29-1	TRBJ1-2	TRBD1	CSVVQGDSGYTF	TGCAGCGTTGTTCAGGGGGATAGTGGCTACACCTTC
few	TRBV11-2	TRBJ2-1	.	CASSLDYPVYNEQFF	TGTGCCAGCAGCTTAGATTATCCGGTGTACAATGAGCAGTTCTTC
few	TRBV6-6	TRBJ1-2	.	CASNQKGSGFGYGYTF	TGTGCCAGCAACCAAAAGGGGTCAGGGTTCGGCTATGGCTACACCTTC
.	TRBV6-5	TRBJ2-5	.	CASSAPGQETQYF	TGTGCCAGCAGTGCGCCGGGACAAGAGACCCAGTACTTC
.	TRBV6-6	TRBJ1-5	.	CASSSGQGNQPQHF	TGTGCCAGCAGTTCTGGGCAGGGCAATCAGCCCCAGCATTTT
.	TRBV27	TRBJ2-6	TRBD1	CASSLYSGGEISGANVLTF	TGTGCCAGCAGTTTATACTCAGGGGGCGAAATCTCTGGGGCCAACGTCCTGACTTTC
few	TRBV6-6	TRBJ1-1	TRBD1	CASSNPTGWVTEAFF	TGTGCCAGCAGCAACCCGACAGGGTGGGTCACTGAAGCTTTCTTT
.	TRBV30	TRBJ2-3	TRBD2	CAWSGSWTSGRASTQYF	TGTGCCTGGAGTGGGTCATGGACTAGCGGGAGGGCATCCACGCAGTATTTT
.	TRBV6-6	TRBJ1-4	.	CASSYGGPNEKLFF	TGTGCCAGCAGTTACGGAGGACCTAATGAAAAACTGTTTTTT
few	TRBV7-2	TRBJ2-1	TRBD2	CASSSTRLAGGGNEQFF	TGTGCCAGCAGCTCTACGCGACTAGCGGGAGGGGGGAATGAGCAGTTCTTC
few	TRBV10-3	TRBJ2-1	TRBD2	CAISSGYPLAGGPEDEQFF	TGTGCCATCAGTAGTGGGTACCCCTTAGCGGGAGGGCCGGAGGATGAGCAGTTCTTC
few	TRBV9	TRBJ2-1	.	CASSVVASDNEQLF	TGTGCCAGCAGCGTAGTGGCTAGTGATAATGAGCAGCTCTTC
.	TRBV6-6	TRBJ2-5	TRBD2	CASSLVGGTGTETQYF	TGTGCCAGCAGTCTTGTGGGGGGGACGGGCACAGAGACCCAGTACTTC
few	TRBV9	TRBJ2-3	TRBD2	CASDSGRTDTQYF	TGTGCCAGCGACAGCGGGAGGACAGATACGCAGTATTTT
.	TRBV28	TRBJ2-3	TRBD2	CAGGTSGFTDTQYF	TGTGCCGGGGGGACTAGCGGGTTCACAGATACGCAGTATTTT
few	TRBV28	TRBJ2-1	TRBD2	CASSSRTSGRAYNEQFF	TGTGCCAGCAGTTCGCGGACTAGCGGGAGGGCCTACAATGAGCAGTTCTTC
few	TRBV10-2	TRBJ2-3	.	CASSSQGTDTQYF	TGCGCCAGCAGTTCTCAGGGCACAGATACGCAGTATTTT
.	TRBV20-1	TRBJ2-2	.	CSASTGGELFF	TGCAGTGCTAGTACGGGCGGGGAGCTGTTTTTT
.	TRBV5-1	TRBJ1-2	TRBD1	CASSSTGTGTNGYTF	TGCGCCAGCAGCTCGACTGGGACAGGGACTAATGGCTACACCTTC